This passage covers 7 T cell receptor beta chains from one sample sequenced in a study of cytomegalovirus exposure and HLA in healthy donors. Primers included in the PCR were 60 Vbeta and 13 Jbeta primers. Produced via immunoSEQ multiplex PCR; TCRdb's table is partial and in-frame only. The table records over 70,000 clones, about two thirds of them present only once. The sequenced sample was PBMCs. The source of these receptors is a woman between 45 and 60 years old in good health and CMV-seropositive.

This chain joins TRBV11-1 and TRBJ2-1, with 9 bases matching TRBD2. CDR1 is SGHAT and CDR2 is FQDESV in the germline V gene (reference sequence). J gave up 4 bases and V 4 bases, and 5 bases lay outside the gene matches. CDR3 length: 15 residues. CDR3 sequence (DNA): TGTGCCAGCAGCTGGAGCGGGGGGTCATACAATGAGCAGTTCTTC. Translating gives CASSWSGGSYNEQFF.

This sequence joins TRBV7-9 and TRBJ1-1, with D perhaps TRBD1 (5 bases). This CDR3 is 17 amino acids long. Germline V gene lookup returns CDR1 SEHNR and CDR2 FQNEAQ (reference sequence). The V and J ends lost 2 bases and 7 bases respectively, with 23 bases between them. The CDR3: CASSLPFVRVVNHEAFF. CDR3 nucleotide sequence: TGTGCCAGCAGCTTACCCTTCGTCAGGGTCGTGAACCATGAAGCTTTCTTT.

V and J are TRBV19 and TRBJ2-2; 9 nucleotides match TRBD1. This CDR3 region has 16 residues. The germline CDR1 and CDR2 sequences are LNHDA and SQIVND (reference sequence). With 4 bases clipped from V and 6 bases from J, the junction kept 9 bases outside the gene matches. In DNA form, the CDR3 reads TGTGCCAGTAGTAGCGGACAGGGGTTCTCGGCCGGGGAGCTGTTTTTT. Its translation: CASSSGQGFSAGELFF.

The chain employs TRBV9 and TRBJ2-2, with 7 nucleotides matching TRBD2. Germline V lookup: CDR1 SGDLS, CDR2 YYNGEE. CDR3 length: 15 residues. V shed 1 base, J shed 7 bases, and the junction held 7 bases outside the gene matches. CDR3 nucleotide sequence: TGTGCCAGCAGCGTATCACTAGCGAATGGCGGGGAGCTGTTTTTT. This encodes CASSVSLANGGELFF.

Concerning this clone itself: The junction and the germline gene differ at one end; a read error may be behind it. V is TRBV19 and J is TRBJ2-7; TRBD2 is a possible D gene (5 bases). Per the germline V gene, CDR1 is LNHDA and CDR2 is SQIVND (reference sequence). The length of the CDR3 is 15 residues. CDR3 in DNA: TGTGCCAGTAGTATAGCGGCGGGCCGCTCCAACGAGCAGTACTTC. Translating it yields CASSIAAGRSNEQYF.

The CDR3 bases are TGTGCCAGCAGTCCGGTGCAGGTTTTCTACGAGCAGTACTTC. Translated: CASSPVQVFYEQYF. The gene calls are TRBV28 and TRBJ2-7; D unclear. Between the trimmed V and J ends, which lost 5 bases and 3 bases, there was a span of 14 bases. Looked up from germline, CDR1 is MDHEN and CDR2 is SYDVKM. The CDR3 is made up of 14 amino acids.

The V call is TRBV14, the J call TRBJ1-2, with 9 bases lining up with TRBD1. The CDR3 covers 17 residues. The germline V gene has CDR1 SGHDN and CDR2 FVKESK. V dropped 0 bases and J dropped 1; count of bases not matched to a gene: 6. This chain's CDR3 is CASSQDITGGYNYGYTF. DNA for the CDR3: TGTGCCAGCAGCCAAGATATAACAGGGGGCTATAACTATGGCTACACCTTC.